These 19 T cell receptor beta chains came from one sample sequenced in a study of PD-1 blockade in classical Hodgkin lymphoma. All patients experienced relapse after autologous stem cell transplantation, and brentuximab vedotin exposure was variable. Clones were sequenced by immunoSEQ multiplex PCR, and TCRdb holds only the in-frame ones, with some missing. The data show more than 140,000 clones, under 85% seen once. The sample in question was peripheral blood mononuclear cells (PBMCs), obtained before the second cycle of nivolumab. The receptors come from a human donor with classical Hodgkin lymphoma.

The chain combines TRBV5-1 with TRBJ2-1, with 12 bases identical to TRBD2. The V gene end was trimmed by 3 bases and the J gene end by 7 bases; junction bases not matched to a gene: 2. Germline CDR1 reads SGHRS; CDR2 reads YFSETQ. This CDR3 has 14 amino acids. The CDR3 loop is CASSSGTSGNEQFF. CDR3 sequence (DNA): TGCGCCAGCAGCTCCGGGACTAGCGGGAATGAGCAGTTCTTC. Filled out from reference TRBV5-1 and TRBJ2-1, the complete variable domain reads KAGVTQTPRYLIKTRGQQVTLSCSPISGHRSVSWYQQTPGQGLQFLFEYFSETQRNKGNFPGRFSGRQFSNSRSEMNVSTLELGDSALYLCASSSGTSGNEQFFGPGTRLTVL.

The chain joins TRBV2 to TRBJ1-5, with 7 bases fitting TRBD1. CDR1 is SNHLY, CDR2 FYNNEI, per germline. V was clipped by 7 bases and J by 1 base; unmatched bases: 7. The CDR3 runs to 15 residues. CDR3 loop: CASTGQALSNQPQHF. The CDR3 coding sequence is TGTGCCAGCACCGGACAGGCCTTAAGCAATCAGCCCCAGCATTTT.

This clone was seen a handful of times. The gene calls are TRBV5-1 and TRBJ2-1; 9 nucleotides line up with TRBD2. Trimming at V came to 3 bases and at J to 3 bases, leaving 10 bases not matched to a gene. CDR1 SGHRS and CDR2 YFSETQ come from the germline V gene. This CDR3 is 17 amino acids long. The DNA for the CDR3 is TGCGCCAGCAGCTCCGGGAGGGCTAGCGGGAACTACAATGAGCAGTTCTTC. Its protein is CASSSGRASGNYNEQFF.

The chain joins TRBV5-1 to TRBJ1-1; 9 bases are a match to TRBD1. The germline V gene has CDR1 SGHRS and CDR2 YFSETQ. Trimming at V came to 4 bases and at J to 5 bases, leaving 15 bases not matched to a gene. The CDR3 has 17 residues. The DNA for the CDR3 is TGCGCCAGCAGCGCGAGAAGCCAGGACAGGGGAGGAACTGAAGCTTTCTTT. Protein product: CASSARSQDRGGTEAFF.

CDR3 coding DNA: TGCAGCGTTCAACAGGGGTTTAACTATGGCTACACCTTC. Translating it yields CSVQQGFNYGYTF. The genes are TRBV29-1 and TRBJ1-2, with 7 bases fitting TRBD1. The V gene end was trimmed by 5 bases and the J gene end by 1 base; junction bases not matched to a gene: 4. CDR1 is SQVTM and CDR2 is ANQGSEA in the germline V gene. The CDR3 covers 13 residues.

This chain uses TRBV19 with TRBJ2-7; 9 bases align to TRBD1. Trimming took 7 bases from V and 3 from J; bases not matched to a gene: 7. Germline V gene data show CDR1 as LNHDA and CDR2 as SQIVND (reference sequence). The CDR3 contains 14 residues. The CDR3 DNA sequence: TGTGCCAGTACCCCGGGACAGGGTTACTACGAGCAGTACTTC. It codes for CASTPGQGYYEQYF.

J is TRBJ2-5 and V is TRBV10-3; 16 nucleotides align to TRBD2. Trimming took 11 bases from V and 5 from J; bases not matched to a gene: 11. Germline V gene sequence: CDR1 ENHRY, CDR2 SYGVKD. The CDR3 spans 16 residues. CDR3 sequence reads: CAVAGTSGGAWETQYF. DNA for the CDR3: TGTGCCGTAGCCGGGACTAGCGGGGGGGCCTGGGAGACCCAGTACTTC.

The chain has TRBV30 and TRBJ2-1; unclear D gene. The CDR3 contains 13 residues. Germline V lookup: CDR1 GTSNPN, CDR2 SVGIG (reference sequence). V was shortened by 0 bases and J by 7 bases, with 10 bases between the two germline ends. This CDR3 is CAWSVRVRNEQFF. The CDR3 nucleotides read TGTGCCTGGAGTGTACGGGTGAGGAATGAGCAGTTCTTC.

V gene TRBV29-1 combines with J gene TRBJ2-3, with TRBD2 matching over 7 bases. This CDR3 has 13 residues. Germline values: CDR1 SQVTM, CDR2 ANQGSEA. Trimming removed 4 bases from V and 7 bases from J; junction bases left unmatched: 8. DNA of the CDR3: TGCAGCGTTGCCGGACTAGTGCTGAATACGCAGTATTTT. This translates into CSVAGLVLNTQYF.

The CDR3 is CASSSAGSTNQPQHF. The CDR3 bases are TGTGCCAGCAGCTCCGCCGGGTCCACGAATCAGCCCCAGCATTTT. The rearrangement uses TRBV7-9 and TRBJ1-5; D gene uncertain. Trimming shortened V by 4 bases and J by 4 bases, and 14 bases separated the two germline ends. The CDR3 covers 15 residues. Germline values: CDR1 SEHNR, CDR2 FQNEAQ (reference sequence).

The CDR3: CASTQGPRNGYTF. The CDR3 DNA reads TGTGCCAGCACACAGGGGCCCAGGAATGGCTACACCTTC. The chain joins TRBV28 to TRBJ1-2, with TRBD1 matching over 7 bases. J gave up 6 bases and V 7 bases, and 8 bases lay outside the gene matches. In germline, CDR1 is MDHEN, CDR2 SYDVKM. The CDR3 consists of 13 residues.

The J gene is TRBJ2-1, the V gene TRBV7-8; D is ambiguous. Germline assignment: CDR1 SGHVS and CDR2 FQNEAQ. The CDR3 spans 12 residues. V was shortened by 1 base and J by 8 bases, with 6 bases between the two germline ends. Here the CDR3 reads CASSLDVDEQFF. CDR3 nucleotide sequence: TGTGCCAGCAGCTTAGATGTAGATGAGCAGTTCTTC.

The V and J genes are TRBV7-3 and TRBJ2-1, with TRBD2 identical over 8 bases. The junction had 8 bases not matched to a gene; V was cut back by 1 base and J by 9 bases. The germline gives CDR1 SGHTA, CDR2 FQGTGA. This CDR3 has 15 residues. This chain's CDR3 is CASSLMGLVDGEQFF. The CDR3 DNA reads TGTGCCAGCAGCTTAATGGGACTAGTTGATGGTGAGCAGTTCTTC.

This chain uses TRBV7-9 with TRBJ2-3; D gene unclear. Germline CDR1 SEHNR, CDR2 FQNEAQ (reference sequence). V was shortened by 1 base and J by 8 bases, with 4 bases between the two germline ends. The CDR3 consists of 11 residues. This chain's CDR3 is CASSLGATQYF. Here the CDR3 DNA reads TGTGCCAGCAGCTTAGGGGCTACGCAGTATTTT.

The chain employs TRBV5-1 and TRBJ2-5; 8 bases are a match to TRBD1. This CDR3 region has 14 residues. The germline CDR1 and CDR2 sequences are SGHRS and YFSETQ. V was clipped by 4 bases and J by 3 bases; unmatched bases: 5. CDR3 amino acids: CASSTMTGEETQYF. Written as DNA, the CDR3 is TGCGCCAGCAGCACTATGACAGGGGAAGAGACCCAGTACTTC. Full variable domain (missing parts from reference TRBV5-1 and TRBJ2-5): KAGVTQTPRYLIKTRGQQVTLSCSPISGHRSVSWYQQTPGQGLQFLFEYFSETQRNKGNFPGRFSGRQFSNSRSEMNVSTLELGDSALYLCASSTMTGEETQYFGPGTRLLVL.

This rearrangement joins TRBV2 to TRBJ2-3; 9 nucleotides line up with TRBD1. Losses at the gene ends were 5 bases for V and 1 base for J; bases not matched to a gene: 7. The CDR3 consists of 16 residues. Germline V gene data show CDR1 as SNHLY and CDR2 as FYNNEI. CDR3 protein: CASSTRDREGTDTQYF. As DNA, the CDR3 is TGTGCCAGCAGTACCCGGGACAGGGAGGGCACAGATACGCAGTATTTT.

The chain links TRBV11-2 to TRBJ2-2; 11 bases match TRBD1. The CDR3 contains 16 residues. CDR1 is SGHAT and CDR2 is FQNNGV in the germline V gene. With V trimmed by 5 bases and J by 4 bases, 6 bases remained unmatched. CDR3 loop: CASSTGQGVLTGELFF. In nucleotides, the CDR3 is TGTGCCAGCAGCACGGGACAGGGGGTTCTCACCGGGGAGCTGTTTTTT.

This CDR3 reads CASSPRIRRTSTDTQYF. DNA for the CDR3: TGTGCCAGCAGCCCCAGGATCAGGAGAACTAGCACAGATACGCAGTATTTT. V is TRBV7-9 and J is TRBJ2-3; D is undetermined. Trimming removed 5 bases at V and 0 bases at J, with 18 bases between. Per the germline V gene, CDR1 is SEHNR and CDR2 is FQNEAQ (reference sequence). This CDR3 is 17 amino acids long.

Turning to this clone: A junction end diverges from the germline sequence, so it may reflect a read error. Here the CDR3 reads CASSSGGQFHLEF. The CDR3 region has the DNA TGTGCCAGCAGCTCGGGCGGACAGTTCCATTTGGAATTT. This chain links TRBV5-8 with TRBJ1-5, with D maybe TRBD1 (6 bases). CDR1 and CDR2 from the germline V gene are SGHTS and YDEGEE. This CDR3 comprises 13 residues.